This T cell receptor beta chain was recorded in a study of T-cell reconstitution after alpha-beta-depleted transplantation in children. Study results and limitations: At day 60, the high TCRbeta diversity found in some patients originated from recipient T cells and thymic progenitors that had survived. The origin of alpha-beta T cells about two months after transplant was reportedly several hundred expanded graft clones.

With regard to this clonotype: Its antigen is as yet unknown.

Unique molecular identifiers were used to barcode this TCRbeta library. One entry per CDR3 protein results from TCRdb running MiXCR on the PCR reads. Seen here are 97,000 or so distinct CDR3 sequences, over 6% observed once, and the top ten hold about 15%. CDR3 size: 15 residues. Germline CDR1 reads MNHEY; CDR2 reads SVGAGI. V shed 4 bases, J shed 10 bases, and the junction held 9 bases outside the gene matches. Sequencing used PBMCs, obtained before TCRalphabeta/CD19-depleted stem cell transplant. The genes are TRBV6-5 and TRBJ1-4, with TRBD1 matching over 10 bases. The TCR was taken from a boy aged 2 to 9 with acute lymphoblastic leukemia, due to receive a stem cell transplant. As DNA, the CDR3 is TGTGCCAGCAGTTCACCGGGACAGGGGCTCGGAAAACTGTTTTTT. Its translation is CASSSPGQGLGKLFF.